Below, one TCR beta chain is given with its context. Its antigen is unidentified. This record belongs to a study of T cell responses to AZD1222 COVID-19 vaccine. Findings of the study overall: Every sample of the repertoires postdated the peak T cell response. The donor cohort was predominantly white British with a female majority, and clonal diversity may have been underestimated. Spike-spanning, vaccine-associated CD4 TCRs were dominant at 160-218 and 743-854. Only a handful of AZD1222 recipients were seropositive at baseline.

Repertoires were generated with immunoSEQ multiplex PCR, while TCRdb's copy carries only in-frame clones and drops some. The repertoire holds about 160,000 clones, with roughly 90% as singletons. The CDR3 has 13 amino acids. Germline V CDR1 and CDR2: MDHEN, SYDVKM. Deletions cut 5 bases from V and 6 bases from J, with 11 bases between. Sequencing was performed on peripheral blood, taken 28 days after the second AZD1222 dose. The chain uses TRBV28 and TRBJ2-1; D might be TRBD2 (5 bases). This clonotype was sampled from an adult who received the AZD1222 COVID-19 vaccine. Here the CDR3 reads CASSDPTSNEQFF. As DNA, the CDR3 is TGTGCCAGCAGTGACCCCACTAGCAATGAGCAGTTCTTC. The full variable domain, completed using reference TRBV28 and TRBJ2-1, is DVKVTQSSRYLVKRTGEKVFLECVQDMDHENMFWYRQDPGLGLRLIYFSYDVKMKEKGDIPEGYSVSREKKERFSLILESASTNQTSMYLCASSDPTSNEQFFGPGTRLTVL.